This is a list of T cell receptor beta chains from one sample in a study of cytomegalovirus exposure and HLA in healthy donors. TCRdb keeps only in-frame clones here, not all; method: immunoSEQ multiplex PCR. The sample carries approximately 170,000 clones, approximately 80% recorded once. The sample was PBMCs. These receptors were taken from a woman between 40 and 50 years old in good health and CMV-seropositive. Each CDR3 is given with its conserved first and last residue. The D gene is left open where the match is weak. The size field is filled for only some rows; it gives once, few, many or a size class.

CDR3 protein: CASSVYSGGSYEQYF
CDR3 DNA: TGTGCCAGCAGTGTGTACAGCGGGGGGTCCTACGAGCAGTACTTC
D gene: TRBD2
J gene: TRBJ2-7
V gene: TRBV2
clone size: -

CDR3 protein: CASSSGQGRDNEQFF
CDR3 DNA: TGTGCCAGCAGCTCTGGGCAGGGTCGGGACAATGAGCAGTTCTTC
D gene: -
J gene: TRBJ2-1
V gene: TRBV11-2
clone size: -

CDR3 protein: CASSAQGPYQPQHF
CDR3 DNA: TGTGCCAGCAGTGCCCAGGGGCCCTATCAGCCCCAGCATTTT
D gene: -
J gene: TRBJ1-5
V gene: TRBV2
clone size: few

CDR3 protein: CASSVHTSVTGELFF
CDR3 DNA: TGTGCCAGCAGCGTTCATACCTCGGTCACCGGGGAGCTGTTTTTT
D gene: -
J gene: TRBJ2-2
V gene: TRBV9
clone size: -

CDR3 protein: CASSIQVHTEAFF
CDR3 DNA: TGCGCCAGCAGTATACAGGTTCATACTGAAGCTTTCTTT
D gene: -
J gene: TRBJ1-1
V gene: TRBV5-1
clone size: -

CDR3 protein: CASSVEAGTGATEAFF
CDR3 DNA: TGTGCCAGCAGCGTAGAGGCCGGGACAGGGGCCACTGAAGCTTTCTTT
D gene: TRBD1
J gene: TRBJ1-1
V gene: TRBV9
clone size: -

CDR3 protein: CASSGTGVGKLFF
CDR3 DNA: TGTGCCAGCTCCGGGACAGGGGTAGGAAAACTGTTTTTT
D gene: TRBD1
J gene: TRBJ1-4
V gene: TRBV19
clone size: -

CDR3 protein: CASSLVVTGGSGEKLFF
CDR3 DNA: TGTGCCAGCAGCTTAGTAGTGACAGGGGGCTCAGGGGAAAAACTGTTTTTT
D gene: TRBD1
J gene: TRBJ1-4
V gene: TRBV7-2
clone size: once

CDR3 protein: CSFSEQPRGTQYF
CDR3 DNA: TGCAGCTTTTCCGAGCAGCCCAGAGGTACCCAGTACTTC
D gene: -
J gene: TRBJ2-5
V gene: TRBV29-1
clone size: -

CDR3 protein: CASGDRIKPSF
CDR3 DNA: TGTGCCAGCGGGGACAGAATTAAACCTTCATTT
D gene: TRBD1
J gene: TRBJ1-1
V gene: TRBV2
clone size: -

CDR3 protein: CASSVVPSSIDEQYF
CDR3 DNA: TGTGCCAGCAGCGTAGTTCCTAGCTCGATCGACGAGCAGTACTTC
D gene: -
J gene: TRBJ2-7
V gene: TRBV9
clone size: -

CDR3 protein: CASKRTYTDTQYF
CDR3 DNA: TGTGCCAGCAAGAGAACCTACACAGATACGCAGTATTTT
D gene: -
J gene: TRBJ2-3
V gene: TRBV6-6
clone size: -

CDR3 protein: CASSPFGSEGNSQYF
CDR3 DNA: TGCGCCAGCAGCCCGTTCGGGTCAGAGGGAAACAGTCAGTACTTC
D gene: -
J gene: TRBJ2-4
V gene: TRBV5-1
clone size: few

CDR3 protein: CASSSTRLAASTDTQYF
CDR3 DNA: TGTGCCAGCAGTTCCACCCGACTAGCGGCGAGCACAGATACGCAGTATTTT
D gene: TRBD2
J gene: TRBJ2-3
V gene: TRBV2
clone size: -

CDR3 protein: CASSVGSWGVNNYGYTF
CDR3 DNA: TGTGCCAGCAGCGTCGGGAGTTGGGGGGTCAATAACTATGGCTACACCTTC
D gene: -
J gene: TRBJ1-2
V gene: TRBV7-8
clone size: -

CDR3 protein: CASRYAGVYEQYF
CDR3 DNA: TGTGCCAGCAGATATGCGGGGGTTTACGAGCAGTACTTC
D gene: TRBD2
J gene: TRBJ2-7
V gene: TRBV2
clone size: -

CDR3 protein: CASSLSLIPGQYNEQFF
CDR3 DNA: TGTGCCAGCAGTTTAAGCCTTATACCGGGACAGTACAATGAGCAGTTCTTC
D gene: TRBD1
J gene: TRBJ2-1
V gene: TRBV28
clone size: -

CDR3 protein: CASSQPGQVTYEQYF
CDR3 DNA: TGTGCCAGCAGTCAGCCGGGACAGGTAACCTACGAGCAGTACTTC
D gene: TRBD1
J gene: TRBJ2-7
V gene: TRBV6-6
clone size: -

CDR3 protein: CASSPAGQGATKNIQYF
CDR3 DNA: TGTGCCAGCAGCCCGGCCGGACAGGGGGCAACCAAAAACATTCAGTACTTC
D gene: TRBD1
J gene: TRBJ2-4
V gene: TRBV28
clone size: -

CDR3 protein: CASGMGYRQDGYTF
CDR3 DNA: TGTGCCAGCGGGATGGGGTACAGGCAGGATGGCTACACCTTC
D gene: -
J gene: TRBJ1-2
V gene: TRBV2
clone size: -

CDR3 protein: CSVDGTGTSGYTF
CDR3 DNA: TGCAGCGTCGACGGGACAGGGACGAGTGGCTACACCTTC
D gene: TRBD1
J gene: TRBJ1-2
V gene: TRBV29-1
clone size: -

CDR3 protein: CASSDLQSSPLHF
CDR3 DNA: TGTGCCAGCAGTGATCTACAGTCGTCACCCCTCCACTTT
D gene: -
J gene: TRBJ1-6
V gene: TRBV6-1
clone size: -

CDR3 protein: CATSREGGIYTEAFF
CDR3 DNA: TGTGCCACCAGCAGGGAGGGAGGGATATACACTGAAGCTTTCTTT
D gene: -
J gene: TRBJ1-1
V gene: TRBV15
clone size: -

CDR3 protein: CASSLQGLNTEAFF
CDR3 DNA: TGTGCCAGCAGTTTACAGGGTCTCAACACTGAAGCTTTCTTT
D gene: -
J gene: TRBJ1-1
V gene: TRBV27
clone size: few

CDR3 protein: CASSARLYGYTF
CDR3 DNA: TGTGCCAGCAGCGCTAGGCTCTATGGCTACACCTTC
D gene: -
J gene: TRBJ1-2
V gene: TRBV2
clone size: -

CDR3 protein: CASSIAGGGSSYEQYF
CDR3 DNA: TGTGCCAGTAGTATAGCGGGTGGCGGAAGCTCCTACGAGCAGTACTTC
D gene: -
J gene: TRBJ2-7
V gene: TRBV19
clone size: -

CDR3 protein: CASTPGVPHNEQFF
CDR3 DNA: TGTGCCAGCACCCCAGGGGTACCCCACAATGAGCAGTTCTTC
D gene: -
J gene: TRBJ2-1
V gene: TRBV27
clone size: -

CDR3 protein: CASSSGTGMGNTIYF
CDR3 DNA: TGTGCCAGCAGCTCCGGGACAGGGATGGGAAACACCATATATTTT
D gene: TRBD1
J gene: TRBJ1-3
V gene: TRBV6-6
clone size: few

CDR3 protein: CASSKRRQGARGYTF
CDR3 DNA: TGTGCCAGCAGCAAACGGCGGCAGGGGGCGCGTGGCTACACCTTC
D gene: -
J gene: TRBJ1-2
V gene: TRBV21-1
clone size: -

CDR3 protein: CSVRGGGNEQFF
CDR3 DNA: TGCAGCGTGCGGGGGGGCGGGAATGAGCAGTTCTTC
D gene: TRBD2
J gene: TRBJ2-1
V gene: TRBV29-1
clone size: few

CDR3 protein: CAWSVGGTDTGELFF
CDR3 DNA: TGTGCCTGGAGTGTGGGGGGGACGGACACCGGGGAGCTGTTTTTT
D gene: TRBD2
J gene: TRBJ2-2
V gene: TRBV30
clone size: once

CDR3 protein: CASSSPGTKETQYF
CDR3 DNA: TGTGCCAGCAGCTCGCCCGGGACAAAAGAGACCCAGTACTTC
D gene: -
J gene: TRBJ2-5
V gene: TRBV7-2
clone size: -